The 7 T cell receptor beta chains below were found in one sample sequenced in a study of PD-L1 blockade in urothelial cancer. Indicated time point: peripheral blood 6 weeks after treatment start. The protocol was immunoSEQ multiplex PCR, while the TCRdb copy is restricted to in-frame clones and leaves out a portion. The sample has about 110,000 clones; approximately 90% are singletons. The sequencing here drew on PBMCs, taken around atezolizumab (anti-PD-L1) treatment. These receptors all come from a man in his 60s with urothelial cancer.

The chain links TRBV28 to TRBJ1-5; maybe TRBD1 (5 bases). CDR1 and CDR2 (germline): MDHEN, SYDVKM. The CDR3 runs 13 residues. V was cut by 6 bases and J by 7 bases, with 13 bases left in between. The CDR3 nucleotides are TGTGCCAGCAGGTCAGGGTCAGCCCAGCCCCAGCATTTT. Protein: CASRSGSAQPQHF.

The CDR3 sequence: CASSPEARGRLTYEQYF. The CDR3 DNA follows: TGTGCCAGCTCACCGGAAGCCAGGGGGAGGCTGACCTACGAGCAGTACTTC. V and J are TRBV18 and TRBJ2-7, with a weak D call TRBD1 (7 bases). This CDR3 region has 17 residues. The V and J ends lost 3 bases and 2 bases respectively, with 20 bases between them. The germline gives CDR1 KGHSH, CDR2 LQKENI.

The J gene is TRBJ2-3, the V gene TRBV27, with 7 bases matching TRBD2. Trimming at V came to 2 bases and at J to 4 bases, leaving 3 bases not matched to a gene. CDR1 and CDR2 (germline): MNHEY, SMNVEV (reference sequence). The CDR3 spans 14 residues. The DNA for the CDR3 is TGTGCCAGCAGTTTAGGACTAGGATCAGATACGCAGTATTTT. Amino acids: CASSLGLGSDTQYF.

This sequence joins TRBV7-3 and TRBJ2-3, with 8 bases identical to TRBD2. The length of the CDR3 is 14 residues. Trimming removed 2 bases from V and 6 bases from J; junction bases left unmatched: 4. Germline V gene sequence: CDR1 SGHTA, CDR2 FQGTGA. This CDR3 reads CASSLRGGRDTQYF. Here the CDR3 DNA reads TGTGCCAGCAGCTTACGGGGGGGCCGGGATACGCAGTATTTT.

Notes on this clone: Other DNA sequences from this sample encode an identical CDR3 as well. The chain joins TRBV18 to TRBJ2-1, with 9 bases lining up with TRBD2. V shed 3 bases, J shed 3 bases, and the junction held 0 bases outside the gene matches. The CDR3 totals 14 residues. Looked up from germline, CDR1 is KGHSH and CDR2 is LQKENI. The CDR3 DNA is TGTGCCAGCTCACCTAGCGGGGGCTACAATGAGCAGTTCTTC. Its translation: CASSPSGGYNEQFF.

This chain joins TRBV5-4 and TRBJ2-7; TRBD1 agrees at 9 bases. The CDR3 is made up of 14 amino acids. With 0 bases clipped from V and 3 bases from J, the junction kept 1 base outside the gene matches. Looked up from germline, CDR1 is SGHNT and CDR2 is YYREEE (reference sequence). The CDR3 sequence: CASSLGDRVYEQYF. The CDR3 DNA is TGTGCCAGCAGCTTGGGGGACAGGGTCTACGAGCAGTACTTC.

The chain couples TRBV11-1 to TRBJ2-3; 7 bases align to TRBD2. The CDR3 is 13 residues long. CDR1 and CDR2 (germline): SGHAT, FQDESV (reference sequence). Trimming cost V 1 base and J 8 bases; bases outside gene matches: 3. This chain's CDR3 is CASSLETSTTQYF. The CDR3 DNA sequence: TGTGCCAGCAGCTTAGAGACTAGCACTACGCAGTATTTT.